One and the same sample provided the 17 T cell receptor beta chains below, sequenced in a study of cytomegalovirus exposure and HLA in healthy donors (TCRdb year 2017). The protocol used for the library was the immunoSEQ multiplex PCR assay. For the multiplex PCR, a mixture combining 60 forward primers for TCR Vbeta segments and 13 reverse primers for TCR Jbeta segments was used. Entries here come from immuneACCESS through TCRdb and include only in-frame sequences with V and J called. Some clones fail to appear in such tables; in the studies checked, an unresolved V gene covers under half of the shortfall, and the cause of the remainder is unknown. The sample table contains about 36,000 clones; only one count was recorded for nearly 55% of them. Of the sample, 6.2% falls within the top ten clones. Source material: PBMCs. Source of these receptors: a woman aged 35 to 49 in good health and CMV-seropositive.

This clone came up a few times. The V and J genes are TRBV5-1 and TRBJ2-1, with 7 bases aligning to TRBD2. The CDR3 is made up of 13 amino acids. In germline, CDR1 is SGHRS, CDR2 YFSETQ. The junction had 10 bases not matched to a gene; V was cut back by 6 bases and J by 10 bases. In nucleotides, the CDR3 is TGCGCCAGCAACGAGGGACTAACTTACGAGCAGTTCTTC. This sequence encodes CASNEGLTYEQFF.

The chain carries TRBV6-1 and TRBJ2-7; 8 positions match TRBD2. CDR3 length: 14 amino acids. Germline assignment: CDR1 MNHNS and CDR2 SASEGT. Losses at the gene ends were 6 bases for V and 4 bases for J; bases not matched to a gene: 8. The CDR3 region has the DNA TGTGCCAGCAGCCCAGCGGGGGAGGTATACGAGCAGTACTTC. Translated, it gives CASSPAGEVYEQYF.

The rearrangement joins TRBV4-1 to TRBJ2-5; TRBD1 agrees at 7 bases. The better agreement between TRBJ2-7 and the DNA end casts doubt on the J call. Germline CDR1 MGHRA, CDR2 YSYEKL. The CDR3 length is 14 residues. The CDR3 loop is CASSRQGVPYEQYF. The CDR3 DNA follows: TGCGCCAGCAGCCGGCAGGGGGTCCCCTACGAGCAGTACTTC.

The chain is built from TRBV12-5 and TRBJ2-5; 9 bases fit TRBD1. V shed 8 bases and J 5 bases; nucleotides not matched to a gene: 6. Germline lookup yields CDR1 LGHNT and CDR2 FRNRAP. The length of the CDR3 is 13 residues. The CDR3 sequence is CASKQGALETQYF. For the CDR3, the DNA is TGTGCTAGTAAACAGGGGGCTTTGGAGACCCAGTACTTC.

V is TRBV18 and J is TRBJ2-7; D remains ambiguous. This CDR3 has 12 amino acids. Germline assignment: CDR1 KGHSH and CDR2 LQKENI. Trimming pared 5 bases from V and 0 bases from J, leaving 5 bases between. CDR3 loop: CASSSSSYEQYF. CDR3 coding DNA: TGTGCCAGCTCATCGAGCTCCTACGAGCAGTACTTC.

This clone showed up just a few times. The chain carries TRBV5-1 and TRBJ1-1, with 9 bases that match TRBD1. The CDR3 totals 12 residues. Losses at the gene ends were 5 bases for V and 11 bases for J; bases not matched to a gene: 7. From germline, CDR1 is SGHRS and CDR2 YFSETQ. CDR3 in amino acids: CASRSQGARAFF. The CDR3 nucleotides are TGCGCCAGCAGGTCACAGGGGGCCAGGGCTTTCTTT.

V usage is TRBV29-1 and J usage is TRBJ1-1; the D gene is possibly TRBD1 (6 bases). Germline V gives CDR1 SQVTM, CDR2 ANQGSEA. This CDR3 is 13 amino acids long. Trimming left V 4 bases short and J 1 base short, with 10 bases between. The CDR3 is CSVAGQRNTEAFF. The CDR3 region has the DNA TGCAGCGTTGCGGGACAAAGGAACACTGAAGCTTTCTTT.

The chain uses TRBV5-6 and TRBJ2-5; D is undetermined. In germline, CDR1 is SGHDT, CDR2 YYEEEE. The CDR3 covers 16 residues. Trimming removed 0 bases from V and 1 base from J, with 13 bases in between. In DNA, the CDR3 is TGTGCCAGCAGCTTGGAACTCAACGGTTTCCAAGAGACCCAGTACTTC. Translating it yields CASSLELNGFQETQYF.

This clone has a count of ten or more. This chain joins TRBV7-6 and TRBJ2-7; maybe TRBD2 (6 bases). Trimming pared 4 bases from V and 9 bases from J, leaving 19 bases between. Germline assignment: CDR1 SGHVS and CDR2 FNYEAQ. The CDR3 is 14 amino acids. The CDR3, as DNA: TGTGCCAGCAGCTCCGGAGGGGATTCCCTGGGGCAGTACTTC. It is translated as CASSSGGDSLGQYF.

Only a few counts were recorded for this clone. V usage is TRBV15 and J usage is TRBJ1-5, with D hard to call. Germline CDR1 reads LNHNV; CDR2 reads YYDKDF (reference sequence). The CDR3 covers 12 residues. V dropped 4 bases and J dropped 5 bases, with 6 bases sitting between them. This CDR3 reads CATSIRYQPQHF. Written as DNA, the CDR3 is TGTGCCACCAGCATACGGTATCAGCCCCAGCATTTT.

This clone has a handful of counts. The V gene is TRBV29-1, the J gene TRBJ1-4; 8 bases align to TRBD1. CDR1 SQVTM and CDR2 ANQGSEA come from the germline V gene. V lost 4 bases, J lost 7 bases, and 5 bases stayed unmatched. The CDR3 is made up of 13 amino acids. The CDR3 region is CSVAGGALEKLFF. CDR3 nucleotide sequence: TGCAGCGTTGCAGGGGGCGCGCTTGAAAAACTGTTTTTT.

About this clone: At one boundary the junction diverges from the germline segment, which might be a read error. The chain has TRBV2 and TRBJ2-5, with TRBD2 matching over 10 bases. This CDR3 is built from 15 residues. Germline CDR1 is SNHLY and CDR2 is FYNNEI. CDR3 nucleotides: TGTGCCAGCAGGGAAGGACTAGCGGTTAGGGAGACCCAGTACTTC. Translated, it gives CASREGLAVRETQYF.

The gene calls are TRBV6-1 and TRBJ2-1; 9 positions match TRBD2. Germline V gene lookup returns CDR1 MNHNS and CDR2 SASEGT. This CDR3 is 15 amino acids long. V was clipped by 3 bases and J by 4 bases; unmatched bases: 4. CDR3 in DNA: TGTGCCAGCAGTGAGGTTAGCGGGGGATACAATGAGCAGTTCTTC. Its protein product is CASSEVSGGYNEQFF.

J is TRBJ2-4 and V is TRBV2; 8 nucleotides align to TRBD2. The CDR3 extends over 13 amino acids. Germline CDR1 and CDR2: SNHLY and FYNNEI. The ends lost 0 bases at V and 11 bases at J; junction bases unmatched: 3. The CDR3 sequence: CASSEAGGGLQYF. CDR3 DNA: TGTGCCAGCAGTGAAGCCGGGGGGGGCCTTCAGTACTTC.

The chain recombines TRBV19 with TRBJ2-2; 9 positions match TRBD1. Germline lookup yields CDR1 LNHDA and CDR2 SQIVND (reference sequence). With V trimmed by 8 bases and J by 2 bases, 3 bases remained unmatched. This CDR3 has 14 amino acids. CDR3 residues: CASSDRGNTGELFF. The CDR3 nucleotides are TGTGCCAGTTCGGACAGGGGCAACACCGGGGAGCTGTTTTTT.

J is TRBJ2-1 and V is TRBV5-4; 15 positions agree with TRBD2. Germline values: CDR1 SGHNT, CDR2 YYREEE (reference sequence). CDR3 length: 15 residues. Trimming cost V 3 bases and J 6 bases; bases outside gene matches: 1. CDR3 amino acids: CASSWGLAGGNEQFF. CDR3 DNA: TGTGCCAGCAGCTGGGGACTAGCGGGGGGCAATGAGCAGTTCTTC.

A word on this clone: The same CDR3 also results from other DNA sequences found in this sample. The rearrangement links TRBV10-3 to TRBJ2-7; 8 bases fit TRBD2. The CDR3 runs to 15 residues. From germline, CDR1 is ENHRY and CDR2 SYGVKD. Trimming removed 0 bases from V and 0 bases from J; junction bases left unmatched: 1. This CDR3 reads CAISESLAGSYEQYF. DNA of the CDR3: TGTGCCATCAGTGAGTCGCTAGCGGGCTCCTACGAGCAGTACTTC.